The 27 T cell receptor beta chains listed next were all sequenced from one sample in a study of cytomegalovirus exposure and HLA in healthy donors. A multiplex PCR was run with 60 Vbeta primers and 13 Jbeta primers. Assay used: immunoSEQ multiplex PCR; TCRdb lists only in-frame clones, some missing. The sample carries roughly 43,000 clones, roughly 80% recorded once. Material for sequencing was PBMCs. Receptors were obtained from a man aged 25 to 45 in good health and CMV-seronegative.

CDR3 region: CATSREGGESYEQYF. The CDR3 DNA reads TGTGCCACCAGCAGAGAAGGGGGAGAGTCCTACGAGCAGTACTTC. The chain joins TRBV15 to TRBJ2-7; D perhaps matches TRBD1 (6 bases). Germline loops: CDR1 LNHNV, CDR2 YYDKDF (reference sequence). V was pared by 0 bases and J by 1 base, with 10 bases between. The CDR3 covers 15 residues.

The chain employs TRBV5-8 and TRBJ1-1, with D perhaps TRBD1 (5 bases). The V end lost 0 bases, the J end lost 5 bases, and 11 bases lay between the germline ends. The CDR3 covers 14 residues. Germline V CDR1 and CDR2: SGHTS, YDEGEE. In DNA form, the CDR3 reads TGTGCCAGCAGCTTGGTCGCAGGGAGGACTGAAGCTTTCTTT. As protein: CASSLVAGRTEAFF. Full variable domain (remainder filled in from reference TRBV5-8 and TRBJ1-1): EAGVTQSPTHLIKTRGQQATLRCSPISGHTSVYWYQQALGLGLQFLLWYDEGEERNRGNFPPRFSGRQFPNYSSELNVNALELEDSALYLCASSLVAGRTEAFFGQGTRLTVV.

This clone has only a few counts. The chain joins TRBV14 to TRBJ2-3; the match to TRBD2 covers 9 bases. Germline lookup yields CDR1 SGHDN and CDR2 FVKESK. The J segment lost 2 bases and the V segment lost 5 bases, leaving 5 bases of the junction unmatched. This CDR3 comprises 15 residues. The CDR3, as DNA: TGTGCCAGCAGCAAAAGGACTAGCGCCACAGATACGCAGTATTTT. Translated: CASSKRTSATDTQYF.

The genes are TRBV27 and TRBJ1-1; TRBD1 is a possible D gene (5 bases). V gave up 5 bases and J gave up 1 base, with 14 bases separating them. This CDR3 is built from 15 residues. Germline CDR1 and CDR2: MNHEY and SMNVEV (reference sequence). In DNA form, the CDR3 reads TGTGCCAGCAGTCCCCATGGGGGGTGGAACACTGAAGCTTTCTTT. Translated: CASSPHGGWNTEAFF.

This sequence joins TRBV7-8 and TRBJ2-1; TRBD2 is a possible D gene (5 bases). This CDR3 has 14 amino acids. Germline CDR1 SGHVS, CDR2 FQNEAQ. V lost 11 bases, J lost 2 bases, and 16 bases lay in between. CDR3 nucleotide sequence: TGTGCCTCCAACGAGAGGGAAGCCTACAATGAGCAGTTCTTC. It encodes CASNEREAYNEQFF.

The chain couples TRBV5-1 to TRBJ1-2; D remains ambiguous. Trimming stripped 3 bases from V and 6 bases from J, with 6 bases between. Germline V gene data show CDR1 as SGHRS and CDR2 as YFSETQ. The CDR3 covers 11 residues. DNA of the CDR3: TGCGCCAGCAGCTCCGGGGATGGCTACACCTTC. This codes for CASSSGDGYTF.

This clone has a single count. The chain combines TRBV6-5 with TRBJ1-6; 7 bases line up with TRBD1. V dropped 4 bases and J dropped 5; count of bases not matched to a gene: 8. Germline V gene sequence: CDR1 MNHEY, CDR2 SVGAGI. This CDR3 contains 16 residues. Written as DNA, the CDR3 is TGTGCCAGCAGTTCCCCGACAGGGTACGATAATTCACCCCTCCACTTT. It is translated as CASSSPTGYDNSPLHF.

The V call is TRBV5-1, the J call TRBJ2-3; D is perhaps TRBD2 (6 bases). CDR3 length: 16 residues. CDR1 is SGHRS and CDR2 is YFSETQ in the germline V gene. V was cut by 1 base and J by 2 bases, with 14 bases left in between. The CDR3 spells CASSLLGGAPTDTQYF. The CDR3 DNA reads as TGCGCCAGCAGCTTGTTGGGGGGAGCCCCCACAGATACGCAGTATTTT.

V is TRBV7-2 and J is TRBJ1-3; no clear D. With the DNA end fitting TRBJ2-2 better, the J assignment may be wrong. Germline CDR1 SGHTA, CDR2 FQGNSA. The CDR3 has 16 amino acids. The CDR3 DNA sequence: TGTGCCAGCAGCTTAGGCCGCCCGCTGAACACCGGGGAGCTGTTTTTT. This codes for CASSLGRPLNTGELFF.

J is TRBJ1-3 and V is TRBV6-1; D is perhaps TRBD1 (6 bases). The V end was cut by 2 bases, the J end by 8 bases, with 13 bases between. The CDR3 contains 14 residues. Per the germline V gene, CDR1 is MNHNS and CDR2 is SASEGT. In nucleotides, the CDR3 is TGTGCCAGCAGTGAATCAGGGGATAAGGACACCATATATTTT. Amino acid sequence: CASSESGDKDTIYF.

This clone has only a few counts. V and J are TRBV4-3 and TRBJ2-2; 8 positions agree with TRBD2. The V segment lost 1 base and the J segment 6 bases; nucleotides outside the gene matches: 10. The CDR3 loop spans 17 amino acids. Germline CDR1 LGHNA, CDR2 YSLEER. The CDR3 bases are TGCGCCAGCAGCCAAGTTGGGCGCGGGAGGAGGGCCGGGGAGCTGTTTTTT. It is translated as CASSQVGRGRRAGELFF.

CDR3 sequence (DNA): TGCGCCACCGGAGGGGCAACTAATGAAAAACTGTTTTTT. Translated, it gives CATGGATNEKLFF. The J gene is TRBJ1-4, the V gene TRBV10-2; maybe TRBD1 (5 bases). V lost 10 bases and J 0 bases, leaving 9 bases between the germline ends. This CDR3 comprises 13 residues. Per the germline V gene, CDR1 is WSHSY and CDR2 is SAAADI.

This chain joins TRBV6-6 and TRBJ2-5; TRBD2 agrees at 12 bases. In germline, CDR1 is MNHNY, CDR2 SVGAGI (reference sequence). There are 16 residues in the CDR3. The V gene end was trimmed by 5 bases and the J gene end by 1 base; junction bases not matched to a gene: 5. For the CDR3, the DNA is TGTGCCAGCAGTCTGATGACTAGCGGGGGCCAAGAGACCCAGTACTTC. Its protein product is CASSLMTSGGQETQYF.

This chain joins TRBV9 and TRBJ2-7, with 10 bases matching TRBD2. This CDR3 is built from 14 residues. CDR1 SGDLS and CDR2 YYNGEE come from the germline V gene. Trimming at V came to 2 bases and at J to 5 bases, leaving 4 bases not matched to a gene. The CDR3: CASSVSGRLDEQYF. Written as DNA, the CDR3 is TGTGCCAGCAGCGTTAGCGGGAGGCTCGACGAGCAGTACTTC.

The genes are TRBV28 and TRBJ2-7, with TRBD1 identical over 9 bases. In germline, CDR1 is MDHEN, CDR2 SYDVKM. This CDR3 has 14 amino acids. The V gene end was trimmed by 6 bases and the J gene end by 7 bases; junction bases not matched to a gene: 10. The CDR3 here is CASSLGQGPREQYF. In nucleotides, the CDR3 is TGTGCCAGCAGCCTGGGACAGGGACCCCGGGAGCAGTACTTC.

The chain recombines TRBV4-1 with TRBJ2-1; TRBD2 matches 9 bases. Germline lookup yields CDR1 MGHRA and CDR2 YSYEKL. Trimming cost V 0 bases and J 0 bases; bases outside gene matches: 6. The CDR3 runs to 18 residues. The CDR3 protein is CASSQEGGGRASYNEQFF. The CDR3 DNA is TGCGCCAGCAGCCAAGAAGGTGGCGGGAGGGCCTCCTACAATGAGCAGTTCTTC.

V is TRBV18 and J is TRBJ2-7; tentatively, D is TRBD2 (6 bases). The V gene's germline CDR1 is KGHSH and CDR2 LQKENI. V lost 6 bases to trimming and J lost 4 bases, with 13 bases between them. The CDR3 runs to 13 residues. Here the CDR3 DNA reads TGTGCCAGCTCGGGGGACTTCCTTTACGAGCAGTACTTC. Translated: CASSGDFLYEQYF.

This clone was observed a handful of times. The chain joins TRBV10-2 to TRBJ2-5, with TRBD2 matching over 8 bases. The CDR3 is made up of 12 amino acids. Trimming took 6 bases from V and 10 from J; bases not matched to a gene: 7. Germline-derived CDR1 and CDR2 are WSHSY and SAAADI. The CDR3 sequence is CASSGGGYLQYF. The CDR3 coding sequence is TGCGCCAGCAGCGGGGGGGGTTATCTCCAGTACTTC.

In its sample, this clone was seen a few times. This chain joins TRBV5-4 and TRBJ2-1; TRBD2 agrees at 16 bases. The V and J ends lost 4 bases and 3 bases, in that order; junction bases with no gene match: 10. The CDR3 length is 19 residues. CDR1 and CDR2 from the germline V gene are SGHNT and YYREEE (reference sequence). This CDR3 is CASSTKGLAGGPGYNEQFF. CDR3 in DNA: TGTGCCAGCAGCACGAAGGGACTAGCGGGAGGGCCAGGCTACAATGAGCAGTTCTTC. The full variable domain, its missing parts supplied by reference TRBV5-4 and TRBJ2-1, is ETGVTQSPTHLIKTRGQQVTLRCSSQSGHNTVSWYQQALGQGPQFIFQYYREEENGRGNFPPRFSGLQFPNYSSELNVNALELDDSALYLCASSTKGLAGGPGYNEQFFGPGTRLTVL.

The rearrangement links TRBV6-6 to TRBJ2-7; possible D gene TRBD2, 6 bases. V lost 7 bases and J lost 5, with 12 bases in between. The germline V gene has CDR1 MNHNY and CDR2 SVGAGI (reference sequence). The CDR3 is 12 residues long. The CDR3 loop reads CASKTGDDEQYF. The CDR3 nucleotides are TGTGCCAGCAAGACGGGAGACGACGAGCAGTACTTC.

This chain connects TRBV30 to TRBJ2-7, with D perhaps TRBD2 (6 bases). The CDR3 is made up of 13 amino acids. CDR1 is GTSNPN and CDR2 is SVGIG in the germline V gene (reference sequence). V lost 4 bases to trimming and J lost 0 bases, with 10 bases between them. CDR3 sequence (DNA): TGTGCCTGGAAAGGACTACCCTCCTACGAGCAGTACTTC. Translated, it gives CAWKGLPSYEQYF.

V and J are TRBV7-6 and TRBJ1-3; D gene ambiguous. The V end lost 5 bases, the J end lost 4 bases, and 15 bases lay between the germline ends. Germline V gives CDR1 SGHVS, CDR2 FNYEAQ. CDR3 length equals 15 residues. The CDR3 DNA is TGTGCCAGCAGCCTCCACGGGAGTCGAGGAAACACCATATATTTT. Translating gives CASSLHGSRGNTIYF.

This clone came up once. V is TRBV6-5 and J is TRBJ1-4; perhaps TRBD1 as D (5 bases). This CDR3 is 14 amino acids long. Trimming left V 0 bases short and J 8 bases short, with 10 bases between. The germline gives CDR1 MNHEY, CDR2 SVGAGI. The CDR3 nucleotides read TGTGCCAGCAGTTACTCCGGGGGGAGGGAAAAACTGTTTTTT. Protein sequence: CASSYSGGREKLFF.

The CDR3 spells CAALGSGRYHEQYF. CDR3 bases: TGTGCCGCCCTGGGCTCCGGGAGGTACCACGAGCAGTACTTC. The J gene is TRBJ2-7, the V gene TRBV28, with 7 bases that match TRBD2. The CDR3 totals 14 residues. After removal of 11 bases from V and 5 bases from J, the junction contained 15 bases not matched to a gene. Germline CDR1 reads MDHEN; CDR2 reads SYDVKM.

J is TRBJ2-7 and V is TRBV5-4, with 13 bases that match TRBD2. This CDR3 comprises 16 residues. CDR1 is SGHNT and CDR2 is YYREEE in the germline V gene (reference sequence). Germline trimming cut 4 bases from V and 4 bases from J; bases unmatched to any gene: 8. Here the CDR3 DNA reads TGTGCCAGCAGCAAGGGACTAGCGGGAAAAGTGTACGAGCAGTACTTC. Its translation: CASSKGLAGKVYEQYF.

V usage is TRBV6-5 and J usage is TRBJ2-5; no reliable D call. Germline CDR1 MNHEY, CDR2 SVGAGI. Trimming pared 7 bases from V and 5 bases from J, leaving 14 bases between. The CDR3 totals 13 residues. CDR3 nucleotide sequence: TGTGCCAGCACCTTTGCGTTGGAGGAGACCCAGTACTTC. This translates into CASTFALEETQYF.

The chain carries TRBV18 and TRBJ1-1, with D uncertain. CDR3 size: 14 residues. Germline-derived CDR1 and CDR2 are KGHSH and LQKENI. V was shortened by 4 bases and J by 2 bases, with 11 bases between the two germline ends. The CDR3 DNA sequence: TGTGCCAGCTCACTATCCTCGGGAAACACTGAAGCTTTCTTT. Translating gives CASSLSSGNTEAFF.